A selection of T cell receptor beta chains follows, all from one sample in a study of PD-1 blockade in classical Hodgkin lymphoma. The method was immunoSEQ multiplex PCR; TCRdb's version includes in-frame clones alone and lacks a portion of them. This table holds more than 85,000 clones, more than 70% found once. Sequencing used peripheral blood mononuclear cells (PBMCs), obtained before the fourth cycle of nivolumab. The receptors come from a human donor with classical Hodgkin lymphoma. Each CDR3 is given with its conserved first and last residue. D genes are given only for firm matches. The size of a clone is reported for some rows only, either as once, few or many, or as a class for expanded clones.

J | D | size | V | DNA | CDR3
TRBJ1-3 | TRBD1 | NA | TRBV27 | TGTGCCAGCGATATTCCAAACCGGGACAGGGGGCGAGTGGGTGGAAACACCATATATTTT | CASDIPNRDRGRVGGNTIYF
TRBJ1-1 | TRBD1 | NA | TRBV15 | TGTGCCACCAGCAGGGGAAAGGGACAGGTGAACACTGAAGCTTTCTTT | CATSRGKGQVNTEAFF
TRBJ1-1 | NA | NA | TRBV10-3 | TGTGCCATCAGTGAGTCGGGGAACACTGAAGCTTTCTTT | CAISESGNTEAFF
TRBJ2-1 | TRBD2 | NA | TRBV4-1 | TGCGCCAGCAGCCAAGTTAGCGGGCCTTACAATGAGCAGTTCTTC | CASSQVSGPYNEQFF
TRBJ2-3 | NA | NA | TRBV7-8 | TGTGCCAGCAGCTTTAGCACAGATACGCAGTATTTT | CASSFSTDTQYF
TRBJ1-5 | NA | NA | TRBV27 | TGTGCCAGCAGTTTCCCCCGGGGGCCCCAGCATTTT | CASSFPRGPQHF
TRBJ2-6 | NA | NA | TRBV5-4 | TGTGCCAGCAGCTTGGTGGCTGGGGCCAACGTCCTGACTTTC | CASSLVAGANVLTF
TRBJ1-3 | NA | NA | TRBV19 | TGTGCCAGTAGATTGACCAGGGGCCCGAGCTCTGGAAACACCATATATTTT | CASRLTRGPSSGNTIYF
TRBJ2-2 | TRBD1 | NA | TRBV11-1 | TGTGCCAGCAGTCTAGGGGGCTGGGAGAACACCGGGGAGCTGTTTTTT | CASSLGGWENTGELFF
TRBJ2-3 | TRBD2 | NA | TRBV15 | TGTGCCACCAGTACTAGCTCGGGACTAGCTACAGATACGCAGTATTTT | CATSTSSGLATDTQYF
TRBJ2-7 | TRBD2 | NA | TRBV30 | TGTGCCGCAACCCCTAAGCGGGGGGGGACCCACGAGCAGTACTTC | CAATPKRGGTHEQYF
TRBJ1-1 | NA | few | TRBV18 | TGTGCCAGCTCACTAAACGGACTGAACACTGAAGCTTTCTTT | CASSLNGLNTEAFF
TRBJ1-2 | TRBD1 | once | TRBV28 | TGTGCCAGCAGTTTAATGGGACAGGGTAGGAGGTATGGCTACACCTTC | CASSLMGQGRRYGYTF
TRBJ2-2 | NA | NA | TRBV7-2 | TGTGCCAGCCGGGGGGCGGGGGCTACGAACACCGGGGAGCTGTTTTTT | CASRGAGATNTGELFF
TRBJ2-1 | TRBD2 | NA | TRBV7-9 | TGTGCCAGCAGCTTACCTAGCGGATACGGGAATGAGCAGTTCTTC | CASSLPSGYGNEQFF
TRBJ2-7 | NA | NA | TRBV2 | TGTGCCAGCAGTGTGGTCAGTAGCGAGAAGAACCCACTCGAGCAGTACTTC | CASSVVSSEKNPLEQYF
TRBJ2-1 | NA | NA | TRBV20-1 | TGCAGTGCTAGATATTCCGCCTTCTGGTTCTTC | CSARYSAFWFF
TRBJ1-1 | NA | once | TRBV2 | TGTGCCAGCACCGCGCTACCCTGGGGAACTGAAGCTTTCTTT | CASTALPWGTEAFF
TRBJ1-2 | NA | NA | TRBV21-1 | TGTGCCAGCAGTGCCAGGGGGCTGAGGGGCTACACCTTC | CASSARGLRGYTF
TRBJ1-3 | NA | few | TRBV19 | TGTGCCAGTACCACGCCCGTCTCTGGAAACACCATATATTTT | CASTTPVSGNTIYF
TRBJ1-3 | TRBD1 | NA | TRBV7-2 | TGTGCCAGCAGCCCCGACAGGGGGGTTGGAAACACCATATATTTT | CASSPDRGVGNTIYF
TRBJ2-3 | NA | NA | TRBV5-4 | TGTGCCAGCAGCTCGCGCTCGGAGACGGCAGATACGCAGTATTTT | CASSSRSETADTQYF
TRBJ1-3 | NA | NA | TRBV6-1 | TGTGCCAGCAGTGAAGCACCAGGGCTTCCTGGAAACACCATATATTTT | CASSEAPGLPGNTIYF
TRBJ1-1 | NA | NA | TRBV14 | TGTGCCAGCAGCCCCGGGCAGGGAGGGACTGAAGCTTTCTTT | CASSPGQGGTEAFF
TRBJ2-3 | NA | NA | TRBV5-1 | TGCGCCAGCAGCTTGCGGCAGAGCGCAGATACGCAGTATTTT | CASSLRQSADTQYF
TRBJ2-1 | TRBD1 | few | TRBV15 | TGTGCCACCAGCAGTCCCGGGACAGGGGACAATGAGCAGTTCTTC | CATSSPGTGDNEQFF
TRBJ2-7 | NA | NA | TRBV6-5 | TGTGCCAGCAGTTACTCGTCAGCAATTTACGAGCAGTACTTC | CASSYSSAIYEQYF
TRBJ2-1 | NA | NA | TRBV10-2 | TGCGCCAGCAGTTCCCAACTGGGGTATGAGCAGTTCTTC | CASSSQLGYEQFF
TRBJ2-1 | NA | NA | TRBV18 | TGTGCCAGCTCACCAATACCGGCGCCCAGCTCCTACAATGAGCAGTTCTTC | CASSPIPAPSSYNEQFF
TRBJ2-1 | NA | NA | TRBV5-1 | TGCGCCAGCAGCTGGGGGACCCCTTACAATGAGCAGTTCTTC | CASSWGTPYNEQFF
TRBJ1-2 | TRBD1 | once | TRBV29-1 | TGCAGCGTCACGGAGGGGGCGCGTGGCTACACCTTC | CSVTEGARGYTF
TRBJ1-1 | NA | NA | TRBV5-1 | TGCGCCAGCAGCAAAGAACCGAAGAACACTGAAGCTTTCTTT | CASSKEPKNTEAFF
TRBJ2-3 | NA | NA | TRBV10-1 | TGCGCCAGCAGCCCCCTGCGGGAAAACACAGATACGCAGTATTTT | CASSPLRENTDTQYF
TRBJ2-3 | TRBD2 | NA | TRBV14 | TGTGCCAGCAGCCAAGGGACTAGCAGGTTCGGCACAGATACGCAGTATTTT | CASSQGTSRFGTDTQYF
TRBJ2-6 | NA | NA | TRBV5-1 | TGCGCCAGCAGCTTGGCTTATTTGGGAGGTGGGGCCAACGTCCTGACTTTC | CASSLAYLGGGANVLTF
TRBJ2-7 | NA | NA | TRBV5-4 | TGTGCCAGCAGCTTGGCCAGGGACCCCTACGAGCAGTACTTC | CASSLARDPYEQYF
TRBJ2-2 | NA | NA | TRBV7-8 | TGTGCCAGCAGCTTAGCGGGAGTGAACACCGGGGAGCTGTTTTTT | CASSLAGVNTGELFF
TRBJ1-1 | TRBD1 | NA | TRBV5-1 | TGCGCCAGCAGCCCAGGGACAGGCGAGAGATTATCTGAAGCTTTCTTT | CASSPGTGERLSEAFF
TRBJ2-7 | NA | NA | TRBV6-6 | TGTGCCAGCAGTTACCCCGGTAAAGGTTCCTACGAGCAGTACTTC | CASSYPGKGSYEQYF
TRBJ2-4 | NA | NA | TRBV27 | TGTGCCAGCAGTTTTTTGGACAGCAAAAACATTCAGTACTTC | CASSFLDSKNIQYF
TRBJ2-1 | TRBD2 | NA | TRBV4-1 | TGCGCCAGCAGACTGACTAGCGGAGGTAATGAGCAGTTCTTC | CASRLTSGGNEQFF
TRBJ2-4 | NA | NA | TRBV19 | TGTGCCAGTAGTAAGGTAGCCAAAAACATTCAGTACTTC | CASSKVAKNIQYF
TRBJ2-1 | TRBD2 | NA | TRBV2 | TGTGCCAGCAGTGAAGTTAGCGGGAGATCTGACAATGAGCAGTTCTTC | CASSEVSGRSDNEQFF
TRBJ2-2 | NA | NA | TRBV19 | TGTGCCAGTAGTATTGGGAGCACCGGGGAGCTGTTTTTT | CASSIGSTGELFF
TRBJ2-2 | NA | NA | TRBV11-2 | TGTGCCAGCAGCGCATCTCTGTATACCGGGGAGCTGTTTTTT | CASSASLYTGELFF
TRBJ2-2 | TRBD2 | NA | TRBV2 | TGTGCCAGCGTTCGTCAGACTAGCTTTACCGGGGAGCTGTTTTTT | CASVRQTSFTGELFF
TRBJ2-1 | TRBD2 | NA | TRBV4-2 | TGTGCCAGCAGCCAAGGACTAGCGGGAGGGTACAATGAGCAGTTCTTC | CASSQGLAGGYNEQFF
TRBJ2-1 | NA | NA | TRBV4-1 | TGCGCCAGCAGCCAAGGGTCCGGGACTTCACACAATGAGCAGTTCTTC | CASSQGSGTSHNEQFF
TRBJ2-3 | TRBD1 | NA | TRBV19 | TGTGCCAGCCAGGGGGAAATGGCAGATACGCAGTATTTT | CASQGEMADTQYF
TRBJ1-2 | NA | NA | TRBV6-5 | TGTGCCAGCAGCCCTTTGAGAGACCGTCGCGGCTACACCTTC | CASSPLRDRRGYTF
TRBJ1-5 | TRBD1 | NA | TRBV4-1 | TGCGCCAGCAGCCAGCCACCGGGACAGGGTCCCCAGCATTTT | CASSQPPGQGPQHF